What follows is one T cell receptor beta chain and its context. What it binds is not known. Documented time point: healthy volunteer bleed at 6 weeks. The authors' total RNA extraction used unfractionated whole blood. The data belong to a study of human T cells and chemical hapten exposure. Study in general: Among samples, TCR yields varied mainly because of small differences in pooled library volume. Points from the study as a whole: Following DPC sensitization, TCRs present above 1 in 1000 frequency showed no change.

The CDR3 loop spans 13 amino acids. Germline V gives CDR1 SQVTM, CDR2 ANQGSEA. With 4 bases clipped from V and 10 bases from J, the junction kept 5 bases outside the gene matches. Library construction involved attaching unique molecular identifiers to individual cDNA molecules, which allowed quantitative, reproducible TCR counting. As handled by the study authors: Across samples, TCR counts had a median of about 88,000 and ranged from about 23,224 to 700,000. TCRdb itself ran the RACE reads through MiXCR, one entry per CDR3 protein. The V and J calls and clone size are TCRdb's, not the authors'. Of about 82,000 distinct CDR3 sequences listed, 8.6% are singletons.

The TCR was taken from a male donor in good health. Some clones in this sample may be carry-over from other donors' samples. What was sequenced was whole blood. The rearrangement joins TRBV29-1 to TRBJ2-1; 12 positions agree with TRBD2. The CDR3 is CSVASGGVGEQFF. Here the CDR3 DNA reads TGCAGCGTTGCTAGCGGGGGGGTGGGGGAGCAGTTCTTC.